These T cell receptor beta chains were read from a single sample in a study of STAT5B mutations in CD4+ large granular lymphocyte leukemia. Measured with immunoSEQ multiplex PCR; TCRdb has only the in-frame clones, and not every one. Counted here are about 46,000 clones, roughly 80% occurring once; the ten biggest clones make up 0.35% to 0.4%. Material: CD4+ T cells from blood buffy coats. These receptors all come from a human donor in good health. CDR3s include the opening cysteine and the closing phenylalanine or tryptophan. The D gene is left open where the match is weak. Clone size is shown for a subset of rows, as once, few, many or a class of expanded clone.

D gene	V gene	J gene	clone size	CDR3 protein	CDR3 DNA
-	TRBV2	TRBJ2-3	-	CASSVVPIGAKDTQYF	TGTGCCAGCAGTGTGGTCCCTATCGGGGCCAAAGATACGCAGTATTTT
-	TRBV5-5	TRBJ2-1	once	CASSFGGLQFF	TGTGCCAGCAGCTTTGGTGGACTACAGTTCTTC
TRBD2	TRBV6-5	TRBJ2-2	-	CASTSGRAGAGELFF	TGTGCCAGCACCAGCGGGAGGGCCGGCGCCGGGGAGCTGTTTTTT
-	TRBV11-3	TRBJ2-2	-	CASSLMVGVNGELFF	TGTGCCAGCAGCTTAATGGTTGGGGTTAACGGGGAGCTGTTTTTT
-	TRBV5-1	TRBJ2-1	-	CASSPDPGVGSEQFF	TGCGCCAGCAGCCCCGATCCCGGGGTAGGCTCGGAGCAGTTCTTC
-	TRBV6-5	TRBJ1-1	-	CASSIQVMNTEAFF	TGTGCCAGCAGTATTCAGGTAATGAACACTGAAGCTTTCTTT
-	TRBV7-6	TRBJ2-3	-	CASSLIGGATDTQYF	TGTGCCAGCAGCTTAATTGGGGGGGCGACAGATACGCAGTATTTT
-	TRBV7-9	TRBJ2-7	-	CASSLDVANYEQYF	TGTGCCAGCAGCTTAGACGTAGCGAACTACGAGCAGTACTTC
-	TRBV5-1	TRBJ2-7	-	CASSIQGGGLYEQYF	TGCGCCAGCAGCATTCAGGGCGGAGGGCTCTACGAGCAGTACTTC
-	TRBV7-2	TRBJ1-1	-	CASSPRGGTNTEAFF	TGTGCCAGCAGCCCACGAGGGGGGACGAACACTGAAGCTTTCTTT
-	TRBV29-1	TRBJ2-5	-	CSVEGHHQETQYF	TGCAGCGTTGAAGGTCATCACCAAGAGACCCAGTACTTC
-	TRBV14	TRBJ1-2	-	CASSWGRVGGYTF	TGTGCCAGCAGCTGGGGCCGTGTGGGTGGCTACACCTTC
TRBD2	TRBV19	TRBJ2-7	-	CASSAGTNYEQYF	TGTGCCAGTAGTGCCGGGACTAACTACGAGCAGTACTTC